Each of the 28 T cell receptor beta chains below was sequenced from the same sample in a study of cytomegalovirus exposure and HLA in healthy donors (dated by TCRdb to the late 2010s). Library generation was performed with the immunoSEQ multiplex PCR assay. For the multiplex PCR, a mixture combining 60 forward primers for TCR Vbeta segments and 13 reverse primers for TCR Jbeta segments was used. TCRdb retrieved this table from immuneACCESS and kept in-frame rearrangements only. Not all clones are present; in checked studies, unresolved V genes account for under half, and no reason is known for the remainder. The sample profile shows about 230,000 clones; about 84% of them were found once. The ten biggest clones cover 1% to 1.5% of the sample. Sequencing was carried out using PBMCs. Source of these receptors: a human donor in good health.

CDR3 residues: CASSEDQTPKNIQYF. The CDR3, as DNA: TGTGCCAGCAGTGAAGACCAGACACCCAAAAACATTCAGTACTTC. The chain links TRBV2 to TRBJ2-4, with D uncertain. The CDR3 runs 15 residues. V lost 1 base and J 2 bases, leaving 9 bases between the germline ends. The germline V gene encodes CDR1 SNHLY and CDR2 FYNNEI. The full variable domain, rest sourced from reference TRBV2 and TRBJ2-4, is EPEVTQTPSHQVTQMGQEVILRCVPISNHLYFYWYRQILGQKVEFLVSFYNNEISEKSEIFDDQFSVERPDGSNFTLKIRSTKLEDSAMYFCASSEDQTPKNIQYFGAGTRLSVL.

The V call is TRBV5-1, the J call TRBJ2-1; 9 nucleotides match TRBD2. In germline, CDR1 is SGHRS, CDR2 YFSETQ. The length of the CDR3 is 18 residues. J gave up 9 bases and V 2 bases, and 18 bases lay outside the gene matches. The CDR3 DNA follows: TGCGCCAGCAGCTTCGCCCCCCCCGGGACTAGCATGAACATTGAGCAGTTCTTC. This gives the protein CASSFAPPGTSMNIEQFF.

The chain has TRBV2 and TRBJ2-7, with 11 bases matching TRBD1. V was pared by 6 bases and J by 5 bases, with 6 bases of the junction left unmatched. Germline lookup yields CDR1 SNHLY and CDR2 FYNNEI. CDR3 size: 14 residues. This chain's CDR3 is CASSVDRGLHEQYF. In DNA, the CDR3 is TGTGCCAGCAGCGTGGACAGGGGGCTACACGAGCAGTACTTC.

V and J are TRBV4-1 and TRBJ2-1, with D perhaps TRBD2 (5 bases). With 2 bases removed from V and 1 base from J, the gap between germline ends came to 12 bases. The length of the CDR3 is 16 residues. Germline V gives CDR1 MGHRA, CDR2 YSYEKL. In DNA form, the CDR3 reads TGCGCCAGCAGCCAACCCGGGAACGGTTCCTACAATGAGCAGTTCTTC. Translation: CASSQPGNGSYNEQFF.

The rearrangement uses TRBV18 and TRBJ1-3; D is unresolved. The CDR3 runs to 15 residues. From germline, CDR1 is KGHSH and CDR2 LQKENI. V lost 2 bases to trimming and J lost 0 bases, with 8 bases between them. The CDR3 sequence: CASSPSVYSGNTIYF. The DNA of the CDR3 is TGTGCCAGCTCACCAAGCGTGTACTCTGGAAACACCATATATTTT.

The chain carries TRBV5-1 and TRBJ2-1; 10 bases match TRBD2. The CDR3 has 14 residues. V shed 4 bases and J 5 bases; nucleotides not matched to a gene: 3. From germline, CDR1 is SGHRS and CDR2 YFSETQ. The CDR3 coding sequence is TGCGCCAGCAGCACGGGACTAGCGAACAATGAGCAGTTCTTC. Translated: CASSTGLANNEQFF.

The rearrangement joins TRBV9 to TRBJ2-1; 7 bases are a match to TRBD2. CDR1 and CDR2 (germline): SGDLS, YYNGEE. V gave up 0 bases and J gave up 9 bases; unmatched junction bases: 12. The CDR3 has 16 amino acids. CDR3 nucleotides: TGTGCCAGCAGCGTAGCTTTGGCGGGAGAGGCTGGTGAGCAGTTCTTC. As protein: CASSVALAGEAGEQFF. Looking up the rest from reference TRBV9 and TRBJ2-1 gives the full variable domain: DSGVTQTPKHLITATGQRVTLRCSPRSGDLSVYWYQQSLDQGLQFLIQYYNGEERAKGNILERFSAQQFPDLHSELNLSSLELGDSALYFCASSVALAGEAGEQFFGPGTRLTVL.

Comment on this clone: One junction end disagrees with the germline gene, perhaps due to a read error. The rearrangement joins TRBV7-3 to TRBJ2-1, with TRBD2 matching over 9 bases. Germline V gives CDR1 SGHTA, CDR2 FQGTGA. This CDR3 spans 15 amino acids. CDR3 in amino acids: CSSSLLLAGYNEQFF. The CDR3, as DNA: TGTTCCAGCAGCTTACTCCTAGCGGGGTACAATGAGCAGTTCTTC.

On this clone: Other nucleotide sequences in the sample specify the same CDR3. The chain has TRBV27 and TRBJ2-7; D is uncertain. The CDR3 spans 13 residues. Trimming pared 5 bases from V and 1 base from J, leaving 9 bases between. CDR1 is MNHEY and CDR2 is SMNVEV in the germline V gene (reference sequence). CDR3 in DNA: TGTGCCAGCAGTCTGTCACTTTCCTACGAGCAGTACTTC. It yields the protein CASSLSLSYEQYF.

As for this clone: A junction boundary mismatches the germline segment, possibly from a read error. This chain joins TRBV7-9 and TRBJ2-2; D is perhaps TRBD2 (6 bases). Germline V gene data show CDR1 as SEHNR and CDR2 as FQNEAQ (reference sequence). The CDR3 has 13 amino acids. The CDR3, as DNA: TGTTCCAGCAGCTTAGGAGGGACCGGGGAGCTGTTTTTT. Its translation is CSSSLGGTGELFF.

The chain has TRBV7-6 and TRBJ2-1, with 9 bases that match TRBD2. In germline, CDR1 is SGHVS, CDR2 FNYEAQ. The CDR3 runs 14 residues. The V segment lost 4 bases and the J segment 5 bases; nucleotides outside the gene matches: 3. The CDR3 is CASSSLAGHNEQFF. The CDR3, as DNA: TGTGCCAGCAGCTCTCTAGCGGGGCACAATGAGCAGTTCTTC.

This clone has only a few counts. The J gene is TRBJ1-5, the V gene TRBV7-8; 11 bases line up with TRBD1. This CDR3 has 16 amino acids. Germline V gene data show CDR1 as SGHVS and CDR2 as FQNEAQ. Trimming removed 4 bases from V and 10 bases from J; junction bases left unmatched: 12. In DNA, the CDR3 is TGTGCCAGCAGCTCCTTCCCCGGGACAGGGGGAGGCCCCCAGCATTTT. Amino acids: CASSSFPGTGGGPQHF.

The chain carries TRBV7-6 and TRBJ2-7; 14 bases map to TRBD2. CDR1 and CDR2 (germline): SGHVS, FNYEAQ. CDR3 length: 17 amino acids. Trimming at V came to 0 bases and at J to 6 bases, leaving 7 bases not matched to a gene. Here the CDR3 DNA reads TGTGCCAGCAGCTTAGCCGGGACTAGCGGGAGCAGGGGCGAGCAGTACTTC. Protein sequence: CASSLAGTSGSRGEQYF.

The CDR3 DNA reads as TGTGCCAGCCGGGGACTCTCGAACACTGAAGCTTTCTTT. Amino acids: CASRGLSNTEAFF. The genes are TRBV27 and TRBJ1-1, with TRBD1 as a possible D gene (5 bases). V was cut by 8 bases and J by 1 base, with 11 bases left in between. Germline V lookup: CDR1 MNHEY, CDR2 SMNVEV (reference sequence). This CDR3 spans 13 amino acids.

J is TRBJ1-4 and V is TRBV2; D may be TRBD1 (5 bases). Trimming pared 7 bases from V and 8 bases from J, leaving 20 bases between. CDR1 is SNHLY, CDR2 FYNNEI, per germline. The CDR3 sequence is 15 residues long. CDR3 bases: TGTGCCAGCACTGGGGAGGGGAGGTTGAGAGAAAAACTGTTTTTT. Translating gives CASTGEGRLREKLFF.

The chain is built from TRBV28 and TRBJ1-5, with 7 bases fitting TRBD1. The V gene's germline CDR1 is MDHEN and CDR2 SYDVKM. CDR3 size: 16 residues. Trimming removed 2 bases from V and 1 base from J; junction bases left unmatched: 5. Written as DNA, the CDR3 is TGTGCCAGCAGTTTAGTGAGGGGGCTAAGCAATCAGCCCCAGCATTTT. It is translated as CASSLVRGLSNQPQHF.

The chain uses TRBV5-8 and TRBJ1-2; no definite D call. V was pared by 3 bases and J by 7 bases, with 19 bases between. Germline assignment: CDR1 SGHTS and CDR2 YDEGEE. This CDR3 is 15 amino acids long. CDR3 sequence reads: CASSSRTWVPGGYTF. The CDR3 region has the DNA TGTGCCAGCAGCTCAAGAACCTGGGTACCAGGTGGCTACACCTTC.

The V gene is TRBV5-8, the J gene TRBJ1-2, with a possible D match to TRBD1 (5 bases). Germline V CDR1 and CDR2: SGHTS, YDEGEE. The CDR3 covers 16 residues. The ends were cut back, 4 bases at V and 4 bases at J, with 20 bases in the middle. The CDR3 sequence: CASSNQRDSKVYGYTF. The CDR3 bases are TGTGCCAGCAGCAATCAAAGAGACAGCAAAGTCTATGGCTACACCTTC.

This clone was counted a single time. The CDR3 protein is CASSLQGSSLGYTF. The CDR3 coding sequence is TGCGCCAGCAGCTTACAGGGGAGCTCACTAGGCTACACCTTC. The chain combines TRBV5-1 with TRBJ1-2, with TRBD1 matching 7 bases. The CDR3 runs to 14 residues. Germline V gene data show CDR1 as SGHRS and CDR2 as YFSETQ. Trimming took 2 bases from V and 8 from J; bases not matched to a gene: 9.

The chain has TRBV5-1 and TRBJ2-6; 9 nucleotides line up with TRBD2. V lost 2 bases and J lost 3; bases outside the gene matches: 9. In germline, CDR1 is SGHRS, CDR2 YFSETQ. The CDR3 runs 18 residues. The CDR3, as DNA: TGCGCCAGCAGCTTTACTAGCGGGTACCTCTTTGGGGCCAACGTCCTGACTTTC. Its protein is CASSFTSGYLFGANVLTF.

The chain links TRBV2 to TRBJ2-1, with D perhaps TRBD2 (5 bases). Looked up from germline, CDR1 is SNHLY and CDR2 is FYNNEI. The CDR3 totals 14 residues. The V gene lost 6 bases and the J gene lost 8 bases, with 17 bases spanning the gap. In nucleotides, the CDR3 is TGTGCCAGCAGGGGCCCTACTAGTTTGCATGAGCAGTTCTTC. It yields the protein CASRGPTSLHEQFF.

This chain uses TRBV11-1 with TRBJ2-5; 13 bases align to TRBD2. Per germline, CDR1 SGHAT and CDR2 FQDESV (reference sequence). After removal of 4 bases from V and 1 base from J, the junction contained 3 bases not matched to a gene. This CDR3 spans 16 amino acids. The DNA of the CDR3 is TGTGCCAGCAGCTCAACTAGCGGGAGGGGCCAAGAGACCCAGTACTTC. This sequence encodes CASSSTSGRGQETQYF.

The chain joins TRBV7-2 to TRBJ1-3; 7 bases are a match to TRBD1. The germline V gene has CDR1 SGHTA and CDR2 FQGNSA. V dropped 2 bases and J dropped 3; count of bases not matched to a gene: 1. The CDR3 is 14 residues long. CDR3 protein: CASSLTGVGNTIYF. The CDR3 DNA reads TGTGCCAGCAGCTTAACAGGGGTTGGAAACACCATATATTTT.

This clone was observed a handful of times. The chain links TRBV7-2 to TRBJ2-5; D not certain. Germline V gene lookup returns CDR1 SGHTA and CDR2 FQGNSA. V lost 4 bases and J 2 bases, leaving 5 bases between the germline ends. The CDR3 totals 12 residues. CDR3 region: CASSSFQETQYF. The CDR3 DNA reads TGTGCCAGCAGCTCGTTTCAAGAGACCCAGTACTTC.

The chain employs TRBV5-1 and TRBJ1-1; D perhaps matches TRBD1 (5 bases). V was trimmed by 0 bases and J by 5 bases, leaving 11 bases between them. This CDR3 spans 14 amino acids. Germline CDR1 SGHRS, CDR2 YFSETQ. The CDR3 region is CASSLAAGRTEAFF. DNA for the CDR3: TGCGCCAGCAGCTTGGCCGCGGGGCGGACTGAAGCTTTCTTT.

This clone was seen only once. The chain couples TRBV7-8 to TRBJ2-1, with 16 nucleotides matching TRBD2. Trimming cost V 1 base and J 2 bases; bases outside gene matches: 5. The germline gives CDR1 SGHVS, CDR2 FQNEAQ. The CDR3 has 19 amino acids. CDR3 nucleotides: TGTGCCAGCAGCTTAGAAGGGGGACTAGCGGGGGGGCCCTACAATGAGCAGTTCTTC. Encoded protein: CASSLEGGLAGGPYNEQFF.

The chain carries TRBV4-2 and TRBJ2-1; 8 bases are a match to TRBD2. With 6 bases clipped from V and 1 base from J, the junction kept 2 bases outside the gene matches. From germline, CDR1 is LGHNA and CDR2 YNFKEQ. This CDR3 has 14 residues. This CDR3 is CASRGLGSYNEQFF. CDR3 coding DNA: TGTGCCAGCAGGGGACTAGGGTCCTACAATGAGCAGTTCTTC.

This chain joins TRBV4-3 and TRBJ1-2; 9 bases align to TRBD1. V lost 1 base to trimming and J lost 6 bases; unmatched junction nucleotides: 21. CDR3 size: 20 residues. The germline V gene encodes CDR1 LGHNA and CDR2 YSLEER. CDR3 protein: CASSQGVYSTGTGRLDGYTF. In nucleotides, the CDR3 is TGCGCCAGCAGCCAAGGGGTTTACTCAACGGGGACAGGGCGTTTGGATGGCTACACCTTC.